This TCR beta chain was recovered during a study of blood T cell repertoires in COVID-19. Per the original data handling: Estimates of nucleated cell counts were drawn from the amplification of reference gene primers. Libraries were prepared by immunoSEQ multiplex PCR; TCRdb keeps only in-frame clonotypes and omits some of them. Clonal size and the V and J genes are those of that table, whereas D and trimming came from the DNA. The repertoire includes some 230,000 clones, approximately 83% of them detected once, and less than 8% sits in the top ten. The CDR3 extends over 12 amino acids. CDR1 and CDR2 (germline): MNHEY, SVGAGI. V dropped 8 bases and J dropped 5 bases, with 13 bases sitting between them.

Sequencing input: peripheral blood. The sequence was obtained from a woman aged 45-60 years with acute or convalescent COVID-19. The chain is built from TRBV6-5 and TRBJ2-7; TRBD2 is a possible D gene (5 bases). The CDR3 DNA follows: TGTGCCAGCGGGAGAACGCTGAACGAGCAGTACTTC. The encoded protein is CASGRTLNEQYF.